The rows below give T cell receptor beta chains drawn from one sample of a study of T cell repertoires in breast cancer. TCRdb reanalysed the emulsion pairing reads using MiXCR and keeps one entry per CDR3 protein. In the table there are tens of thousands of distinct CDR3 sequences, 45% to 55% of which are singletons. Sequencing input: CD8+ T cells. Receptor source: a pool of human donors with breast cancer or a healthy control (not recorded which). Each CDR3 is given with its conserved first and last residue.

J gene: TRBJ2-5; V gene: TRBV6-5; CDR3 protein: CASSYRPPGLAGGGPQETQYF
J gene: TRBJ2-6; V gene: TRBV20-1; CDR3 protein: CSVNGHTISGANVLTF
J gene: TRBJ2-1; V gene: TRBV27; CDR3 protein: CASRRTSGGYNEQFF
J gene: TRBJ1-4; V gene: TRBV5-6; CDR3 protein: CASSSWDTSDGEKLFF
J gene: TRBJ2-5; V gene: TRBV20-1; CDR3 protein: CSARGLDPGGPGETQYF
J gene: TRBJ1-5; V gene: TRBV15; CDR3 protein: CATSRGTGTSSQPQHF
J gene: TRBJ1-1; V gene: TRBV5-1; CDR3 protein: CASSLRTGMVNTEAFF
J gene: TRBJ1-1; V gene: TRBV6-1; CDR3 protein: CASSEVVGGENTEAFF
J gene: TRBJ2-5; V gene: TRBV2; CDR3 protein: CASSLLLSEAQYF
J gene: TRBJ2-2; V gene: TRBV28; CDR3 protein: CASSWGSVGAGELFF
J gene: TRBJ1-5; V gene: TRBV2; CDR3 protein: CASNLMGGTNQPQHF
J gene: TRBJ2-1; V gene: TRBV11-3; CDR3 protein: CASSLDGVSYNEQFF
J gene: TRBJ2-2; V gene: TRBV7-2; CDR3 protein: CASSVQGIGTGELFF
J gene: TRBJ2-1; V gene: TRBV27; CDR3 protein: CASSPGLAGGPSYNEQFF
J gene: TRBJ2-7; V gene: TRBV7-8; CDR3 protein: CASSLDIQQGYEQYF
J gene: TRBJ1-3; V gene: TRBV7-8; CDR3 protein: CASSLMTSFGTGAGNTIYF
J gene: TRBJ1-3; V gene: TRBV27; CDR3 protein: CASSPYTTGGGNTIYF
J gene: TRBJ1-4; V gene: TRBV20-1; CDR3 protein: CSAYSGTGGAGEKLFF
J gene: TRBJ1-1; V gene: TRBV11-1; CDR3 protein: CASSPGQGNEAFF
J gene: TRBJ2-4; V gene: TRBV6-1; CDR3 protein: CASSGRAKNIQYF
J gene: TRBJ2-7; V gene: TRBV5-1; CDR3 protein: CASSLGDSRTTYEQYF
J gene: TRBJ2-3; V gene: TRBV9; CDR3 protein: CASSQQGQITDTQYF
J gene: TRBJ2-7; V gene: TRBV27; CDR3 protein: CASASGYEQYF